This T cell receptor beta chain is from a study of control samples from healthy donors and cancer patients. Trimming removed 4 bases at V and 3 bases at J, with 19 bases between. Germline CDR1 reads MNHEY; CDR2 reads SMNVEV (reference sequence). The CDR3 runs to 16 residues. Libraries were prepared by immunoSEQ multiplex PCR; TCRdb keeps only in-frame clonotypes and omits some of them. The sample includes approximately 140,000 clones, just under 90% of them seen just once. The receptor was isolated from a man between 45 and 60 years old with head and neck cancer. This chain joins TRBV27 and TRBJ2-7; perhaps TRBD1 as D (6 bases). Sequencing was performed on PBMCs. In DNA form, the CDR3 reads TGTGCCAGCAGTTCCCTGCTGGGGCAGACAGGCTACGAGCAGTACTTC. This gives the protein CASSSLLGQTGYEQYF.